The 16 T cell receptor beta chains in this list originate from one sample, sequenced in a study of monozygotic twins with inflammatory bowel disease. From the 5' RACE reads, TCRdb lists one entry per CDR3 protein and no DNA. The listing contains some 170,000 distinct CDR3 sequences. Sequenced: blood. Receptors were obtained from a human donor with ulcerative colitis or Crohn's disease, or a healthy co-twin of an affected twin (not recorded which).

The chain joins TRBV24-1 to TRBJ1-1. This CDR3 has 13 amino acids. CDR1 KGHDR and CDR2 SFDVKD come from the germline V gene. The CDR3 loop reads CATSDYDNRRAFF.

The gene calls are TRBV20-1 and TRBJ2-3; no DNA is available, so the TRBD2 call from TCRdb remains unchecked. The CDR3 is 12 residues long. Germline CDR1 is DFQATT and CDR2 is SNEGSKA (reference sequence). The CDR3 is CSAREAANTQYF.

By frequency, this clonotype registers medium-sized. V is TRBV6-5 and J is TRBJ2-7; absent DNA, TCRdb's TRBD1 call cannot be checked. This CDR3 contains 16 residues. In germline, CDR1 is MNHEY, CDR2 SVGAGI. The CDR3 is CASSYSGAGKGWEQYF.

This sequence joins TRBV18 and TRBJ1-5. Germline V gives CDR1 KGHSH, CDR2 LQKENI. There are 15 residues in the CDR3. CDR3 residues: CASSPQGVRNQPQHF.

The chain links TRBV27 to TRBJ2-7; TCRdb's D call, TRBD1, is unchecked because there is no DNA. The CDR3 totals 15 residues. Looked up from germline, CDR1 is MNHEY and CDR2 is SMNVEV (reference sequence). The CDR3 loop reads CASSFRGLSSYEQYF.

The chain employs TRBV29-1 and TRBJ2-1; TCRdb outputs TRBD2, but without DNA this stays unchecked. Germline loops: CDR1 SQVTM, CDR2 ANQGSEA. The CDR3 sequence is 13 residues long. CDR3 amino acids: CSVPGLGGNEQFF.

The rearrangement links TRBV24-1 to TRBJ2-5. The CDR3 is made up of 14 amino acids. Germline CDR1 KGHDR, CDR2 SFDVKD. The CDR3 region is CATSDFAAVETQYF.

V is TRBV20-1 and J is TRBJ2-3; no DNA is available, so the TRBD2 call from TCRdb remains unchecked. CDR3 size: 18 residues. CDR1 DFQATT and CDR2 SNEGSKA come from the germline V gene (reference sequence). Here the CDR3 reads CSAPLGTSGRRSTDTQYF.

CDR3 sequence: CASSQDHDPRELFF. The gene calls are TRBV3-1 and TRBJ2-2. This CDR3 has 14 amino acids. Germline values: CDR1 LGHDT, CDR2 YNNKEL (reference sequence).

The V and J genes are TRBV5-1 and TRBJ2-1. The germline gives CDR1 SGHRS, CDR2 YFSETQ. CDR3 length: 16 amino acids. The CDR3: CASTNSGASSYNEQFF.

The chain employs TRBV24-1 and TRBJ2-2; TCRdb's D gene call, TRBD2, goes unchecked for lack of DNA. In germline, CDR1 is KGHDR, CDR2 SFDVKD. CDR3 length: 12 residues. Here the CDR3 reads CATNPDPGPRAF.

The CDR3 spells CASKIGTLLDEQFF. The gene calls are TRBV5-1 and TRBJ2-1; lacking DNA, the TRBD2 call made by TCRdb goes unchecked. This CDR3 has 14 residues. The germline V gene has CDR1 SGHRS and CDR2 YFSETQ.

The V gene is TRBV29-1, the J gene TRBJ2-7. The germline V gene has CDR1 SQVTM and CDR2 ANQGSEA. The CDR3 is 16 residues long. The CDR3 loop reads CSVEGVSERLSYEQYF.

The chain links TRBV6-6 to TRBJ1-2; checking the TCRdb D call of TRBD1 is not possible without DNA. The germline V gene encodes CDR1 MNHNY and CDR2 SVGAGI (reference sequence). This CDR3 contains 14 residues. The CDR3 loop reads CASSYSDRGHGYTF.

The chain has TRBV20-1 and TRBJ2-7; there is no DNA to check the TCRdb D call of TRBD1. This CDR3 comprises 13 residues. Germline-derived CDR1 and CDR2 are DFQATT and SNEGSKA (reference sequence). The CDR3 loop reads CSADRDRAYEQYF.

J is TRBJ2-1 and V is TRBV3-1; lacking DNA, the TRBD1 call made by TCRdb goes unchecked. Per the germline V gene, CDR1 is LGHDT and CDR2 is YNNKEL (reference sequence). The length of the CDR3 is 16 residues. The CDR3 spells CASSQDGGGIGSEQFF.